These 2 T cell receptor beta chains were all obtained from the same sample, sequenced in a study of regulatory T cells in long-lasting Graves disease (dated by TCRdb to the early 2020s). In light of the paper, this sample's time point label describes: newly diagnosed GD, antithyroid drugs for less than 3 months. For both TCR sequencing and RNA sequencing, RNA was extracted from PBMCs using TRIzol. Preparation of the library involved multiplex PCR. The reads were generated on an Illumina HiSeq 4000. iRepertoire HTBI primers and Arm-PCR amplification of CDR3 regions were used to construct TCR beta libraries. Using fastp trimming at Q25 and MiXCR clonotype assembly, TCRdb reanalyzed the public sequencing data and kept in-frame beta chains. When rows share a CDR3 protein, they turn into one entry using the most common DNA and genes. The sample has 300,000 to 450,000 distinct CDR3 sequences on record, roughly 15% of them singletons. Together, the top ten hold 22% of the sample.

The starting material was peripheral blood mononuclear cells (PBMCs), obtained at new diagnosis, from a patient treated with antithyroid drugs. The receptors originated from a female donor with Graves disease.

This chain uses TRBV24-1 with TRBJ2-1, with D possibly called TRBD1 or TRBD2 (5 bases each). The CDR3 covers 13 residues. V lost 0 bases and J lost 12, with 11 bases in between. In germline, CDR1 is KGHDR, CDR2 SFDVKD. This chain's CDR3 is CATSDLPGDVQFF. In DNA, the CDR3 is TGTGCCACCAGTGATTTGCCCGGGGACGTGCAGTTCTTC.

This clonotype was seen a few times. The V call is TRBV6-1, the J call TRBJ1-1; 9 positions match TRBD1. The length of the CDR3 is 14 residues. V lost 5 bases to trimming and J lost 4 bases; unmatched junction nucleotides: 5. Germline CDR1 is MNHNS and CDR2 is SASEGT. In nucleotides, the CDR3 is TGTGCCAGCAGTACAGGGGGCGAAGGCACTGAAGCTTTCTTT. The encoded protein is CASSTGGEGTEAFF.